Given below is one TCR beta chain in context. The CDR3 spans 14 residues. V was pared by 5 bases and J by 6 bases, with 2 bases of the junction left unmatched. CDR1 is MNHEY and CDR2 is SMNVEV in the germline V gene (reference sequence). The data originate from a study of blood T cell repertoires in COVID-19. TCRdb's table, derived via immunoSEQ multiplex PCR, lists solely in-frame clones and lacks some. Of roughly 200,000 clones in the sample, approximately 90% were seen once. This TCR came from a man older than 75 with acute or convalescent COVID-19. The chain links TRBV27 to TRBJ2-1; the match to TRBD2 covers 12 bases. Sequences were obtained from peripheral blood. For the CDR3, the DNA is TGTGCCAGCAGTGGACTAGCGGGATTCAATGAGCAGTTCTTC. Residues: CASSGLAGFNEQFF.